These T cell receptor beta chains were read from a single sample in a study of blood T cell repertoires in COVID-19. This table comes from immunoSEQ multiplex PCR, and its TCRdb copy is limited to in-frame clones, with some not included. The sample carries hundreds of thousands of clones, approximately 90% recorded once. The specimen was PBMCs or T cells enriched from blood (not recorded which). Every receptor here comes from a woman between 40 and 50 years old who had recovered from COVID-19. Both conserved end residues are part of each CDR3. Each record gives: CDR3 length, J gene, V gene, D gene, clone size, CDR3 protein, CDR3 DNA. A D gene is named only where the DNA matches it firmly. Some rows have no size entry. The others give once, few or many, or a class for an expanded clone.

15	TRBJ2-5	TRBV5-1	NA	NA	CASSLAGGNQETQYF	TGCGCCAGCAGCTTGGCCGGCGGAAACCAAGAGACCCAGTACTTC
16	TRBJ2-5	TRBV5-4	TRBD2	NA	CASRASGGAHGETQYF	TGTGCCAGCAGAGCCAGCGGGGGGGCCCACGGAGAGACCCAGTACTTC
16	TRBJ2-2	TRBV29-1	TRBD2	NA	CSVLTSGGPRAGELFF	TGCAGCGTTCTTACTAGCGGGGGCCCAAGGGCCGGGGAGCTGTTTTTT
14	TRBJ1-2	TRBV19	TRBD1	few	CASGPQGAFYGYTF	TGTGCCAGTGGCCCTCAGGGGGCTTTCTATGGCTACACCTTC
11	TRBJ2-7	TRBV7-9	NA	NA	CASSSNSEQYF	TGTGCCAGCAGCTCGAACTCCGAGCAGTACTTC
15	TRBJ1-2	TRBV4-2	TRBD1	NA	CASSQERQGDYGYTF	TGTGCCAGCAGCCAAGAGAGGCAGGGGGATTATGGCTACACCTTC
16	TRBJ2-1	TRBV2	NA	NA	CASSDPDRYLYNEQFF	TGTGCCAGCAGTGACCCCGACAGGTACCTTTACAATGAGCAGTTCTTC
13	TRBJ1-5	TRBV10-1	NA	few	CASSESTRGPQHF	TGCGCCAGCAGTGAGTCAACACGGGGGCCCCAGCATTTT
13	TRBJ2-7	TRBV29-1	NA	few	CSVPWGRADEQYF	TGCAGCGTCCCGTGGGGCAGGGCGGACGAGCAGTACTTC
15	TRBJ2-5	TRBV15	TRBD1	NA	CATSRIQGGGETQYF	TGTGCCACCAGCAGAATACAGGGGGGTGGAGAGACCCAGTACTTC
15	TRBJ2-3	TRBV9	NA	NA	CASSVGTYTTDTQYF	TGTGCCAGCAGCGTAGGGACTTATACCACAGATACGCAGTATTTT
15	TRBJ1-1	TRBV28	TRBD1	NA	CASSFQGQVGTEAFF	TGTGCCAGCAGTTTCCAGGGACAGGTAGGGACTGAAGCTTTCTTT
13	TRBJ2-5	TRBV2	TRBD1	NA	CASSDRGRETQYF	TGTGCCAGCAGTGACAGGGGGAGAGAGACCCAGTACTTC
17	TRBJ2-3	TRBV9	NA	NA	CASSDSLGLADADTQYF	TGTGCCAGCAGCGATAGCCTTGGGCTAGCAGATGCAGATACGCAGTATTTT
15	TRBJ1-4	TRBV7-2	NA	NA	CASSWDFSRNEKLFF	TGTGCCAGCAGCTGGGACTTTTCGAGGAATGAAAAACTGTTTTTT
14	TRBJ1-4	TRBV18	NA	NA	CASSPLQGWEKLFF	TGTGCCAGCTCACCATTACAGGGTTGGGAAAAACTGTTTTTT
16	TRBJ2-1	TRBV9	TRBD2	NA	CASSTNAGTSGGERFF	TGTGCCAGCAGCACTAATGCCGGGACTAGCGGGGGAGAAAGGTTCTTC
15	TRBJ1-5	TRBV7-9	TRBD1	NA	CASSISTGGSQPQHF	TGTGCCAGCAGCATTTCGACAGGGGGTAGTCAGCCCCAGCATTTT
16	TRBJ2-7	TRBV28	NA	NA	CASSQPRTPAAYEQYF	TGTGCCAGCAGTCAACCTCGGACACCTGCCGCCTACGAGCAGTACTTC
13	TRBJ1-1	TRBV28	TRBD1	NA	CASGNLDRGRAFF	TGTGCCAGCGGAAACTTGGACAGGGGGCGAGCTTTCTTT
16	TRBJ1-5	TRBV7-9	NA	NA	CASSSSGGTSNQPQHF	TGTGCCAGCAGCTCGTCCGGAGGGACGAGCAATCAGCCCCAGCATTTT
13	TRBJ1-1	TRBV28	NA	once	CASTFSRVTEAFF	TGTGCCAGCACGTTTTCGAGGGTTACTGAAGCTTTCTTT
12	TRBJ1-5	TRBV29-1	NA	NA	CSVQVADQPQHF	TGCAGCGTTCAGGTAGCGGATCAGCCCCAGCATTTT
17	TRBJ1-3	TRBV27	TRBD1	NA	CASSPGTGDHSGNTIYF	TGTGCCAGCAGTCCGGGGACAGGGGACCACTCTGGAAACACCATATATTTT
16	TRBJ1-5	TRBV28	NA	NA	CASRRSGLRSNQPQHF	TGTGCCAGCAGGCGATCGGGACTCCGGAGCAATCAGCCCCAGCATTTT
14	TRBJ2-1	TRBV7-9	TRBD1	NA	CASMDRSSYNEQFF	TGTGCCAGCATGGACAGGAGCTCCTACAATGAGCAGTTCTTC
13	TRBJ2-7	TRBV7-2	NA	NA	CASSATGTYEQYF	TGTGCCAGCAGCGCAACAGGGACCTACGAGCAGTACTTC
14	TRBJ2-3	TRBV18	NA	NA	CASSPASGVDTQYF	TGTGCCAGCTCACCAGCGTCGGGAGTAGATACGCAGTATTTT
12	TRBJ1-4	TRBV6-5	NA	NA	CASARANEKLFF	TGTGCCAGCGCCAGGGCTAATGAAAAACTGTTTTTT
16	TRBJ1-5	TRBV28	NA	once	CASSLLREDSNQPQHF	TGTGCCAGCAGTTTACTTCGGGAAGATAGCAATCAGCCCCAGCATTTT
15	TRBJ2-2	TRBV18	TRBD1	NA	CASSPTQGANGELFF	TGTGCCAGCTCACCAACCCAGGGGGCAAACGGGGAGCTGTTTTTT
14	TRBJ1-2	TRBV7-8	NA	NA	CASSLSTGIYGYTF	TGTGCCAGCAGCTTATCAACAGGAATCTATGGCTACACCTTC
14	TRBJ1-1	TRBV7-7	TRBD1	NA	CASSLRQGGTEAFF	TGTGCTAGCAGCTTAAGGCAGGGGGGTACTGAAGCTTTCTTT
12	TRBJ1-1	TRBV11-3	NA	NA	CASSLQDTEAFF	TGTGCCAGCAGCCTTCAGGACACTGAAGCTTTCTTT
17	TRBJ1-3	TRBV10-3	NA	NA	CAISELVGPTSGNTIYF	TGTGCCATCAGTGAGTTGGTGGGCCCGACCTCTGGAAACACCATATATTTT
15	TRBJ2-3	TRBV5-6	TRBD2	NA	CASSFSGGTTDTQYF	TGTGCCAGCAGCTTTAGCGGGGGGACCACAGATACGCAGTATTTT
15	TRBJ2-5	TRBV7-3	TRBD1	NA	CASSLGSGTEETQYF	TGTGCCAGCAGCTTGGGTTCCGGGACAGAAGAGACCCAGTACTTC
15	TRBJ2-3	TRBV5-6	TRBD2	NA	CASSLGLAGTDTQYF	TGTGCCAGCAGCTTGGGTCTAGCGGGCACAGATACGCAGTATTTT
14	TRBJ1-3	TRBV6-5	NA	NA	CASSPGYSGNTIYF	TGTGCCAGCAGCCCAGGGTACTCTGGAAACACCATATATTTT
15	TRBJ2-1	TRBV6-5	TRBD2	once	CASSWRLAGANEQFF	TGTGCCAGCAGTTGGAGGCTAGCGGGAGCCAATGAGCAGTTCTTC
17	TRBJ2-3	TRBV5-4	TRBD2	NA	CASSPRLAGASTDTQYF	TGTGCCAGCAGCCCCAGACTAGCGGGGGCCAGCACAGATACGCAGTATTTT
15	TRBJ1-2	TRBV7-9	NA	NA	CASSQSVQGNYGYTF	TGTGCCAGCAGCCAAAGCGTACAGGGTAACTATGGCTACACCTTC
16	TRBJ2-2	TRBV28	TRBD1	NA	CASSTRQGAPTGELFF	TGTGCCAGCAGTACAAGACAGGGGGCACCAACCGGGGAGCTGTTTTTT
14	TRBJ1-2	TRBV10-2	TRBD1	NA	CASSEGDRGYGYTF	TGCGCCAGCAGTGAGGGGGACAGGGGATATGGCTACACCTTC
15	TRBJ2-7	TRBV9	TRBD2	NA	CASSVGLAGVYEQYF	TGTGCCAGCAGCGTAGGTCTAGCGGGAGTTTACGAGCAGTACTTC
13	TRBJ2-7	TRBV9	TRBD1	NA	CASSVGDSYEQYF	TGTGCCAGCAGCGTAGGGGACAGCTACGAGCAGTACTTC
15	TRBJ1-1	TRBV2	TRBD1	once	CASSEGQPLNTEAFF	TGTGCCAGCAGTGAGGGACAGCCTTTGAACACTGAAGCTTTCTTT
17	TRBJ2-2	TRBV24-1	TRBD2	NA	CATSGRGRGRGTGELFF	TGTGCCACCAGTGGACGGGGTCGCGGGAGAGGTACCGGGGAGCTGTTTTTT
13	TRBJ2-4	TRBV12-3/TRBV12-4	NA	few	CASSLGSFNIQYF	TGTGCCAGCAGTTTAGGTTCCTTCAACATTCAGTACTTC
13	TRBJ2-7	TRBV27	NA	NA	CASSPTYPAEQYF	TGTGCCAGCAGTCCCACCTACCCCGCCGAGCAGTACTTC